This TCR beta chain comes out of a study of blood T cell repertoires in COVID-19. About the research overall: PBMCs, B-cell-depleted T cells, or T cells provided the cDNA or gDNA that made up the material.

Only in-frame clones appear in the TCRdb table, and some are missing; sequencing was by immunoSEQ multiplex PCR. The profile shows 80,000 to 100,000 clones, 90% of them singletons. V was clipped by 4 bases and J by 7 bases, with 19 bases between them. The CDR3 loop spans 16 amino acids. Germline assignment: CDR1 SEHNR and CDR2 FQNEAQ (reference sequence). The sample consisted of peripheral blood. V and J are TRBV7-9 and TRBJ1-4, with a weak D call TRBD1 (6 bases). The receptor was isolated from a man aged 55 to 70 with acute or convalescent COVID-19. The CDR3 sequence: CASSSLYRETSEKLFF. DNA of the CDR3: TGTGCCAGCAGCTCTCTATACAGGGAGACGAGTGAAAAACTGTTTTTT.